The 16 T cell receptor beta chains presented below share a single source sample, sequenced in a study of blood T cell repertoires in COVID-19. Sequencing was performed with immunoSEQ multiplex PCR; in TCRdb, only in-frame clones are kept and a portion is missing. The table includes around 280,000 clones, roughly 89% detected once. The sequencing sample was made of peripheral blood. The receptors were sampled from a woman under 40 with COVID-19, enrolled during active disease.

The V gene is TRBV6-5, the J gene TRBJ2-1; 10 bases are a match to TRBD1. Trimming took 2 bases from V and 4 from J; bases not matched to a gene: 2. The germline V gene has CDR1 MNHEY and CDR2 SVGAGI. The CDR3 covers 15 residues. CDR3 nucleotide sequence: TGTGCCAGCAGTTACGACAGGGGGCATTACAATGAGCAGTTCTTC. Translating gives CASSYDRGHYNEQFF.

In this sample, this clone turned up a few times. The chain is built from TRBV9 and TRBJ1-1; the D gene is possibly TRBD1 (6 bases). The V and J ends lost 4 bases and 0 bases respectively, with 13 bases between them. This CDR3 spans 15 amino acids. Germline CDR1 and CDR2: SGDLS and YYNGEE. The CDR3 sequence: CASSFAGTLNTEAFF. The CDR3 DNA is TGTGCCAGCAGCTTCGCCGGGACACTGAACACTGAAGCTTTCTTT.

The DNA for the CDR3 is TGTGCCAGCAGCCCTTCTGGCAATCAGCCCCAGCATTTT. Amino acid sequence: CASSPSGNQPQHF. V is TRBV5-5 and J is TRBJ1-5; D is unclear. Germline assignment: CDR1 SGHKS and CDR2 YYEKEE (reference sequence). This CDR3 is 13 amino acids long. Trimming took 4 bases from V and 2 from J, leaving 7 bases between them.

As concerns this clone: Other DNA sequences within the sample encode an identical CDR3. The V call is TRBV3-1 (or the pseudogene TRBV3-2), the J call TRBJ1-1; D is perhaps TRBD1 (5 bases). Trimming took 1 base from V and 5 from J, leaving 8 bases between them. Germline values: CDR1 LGHDT, CDR2 YNNKEL (reference sequence). CDR3 length equals 13 residues. CDR3 DNA sequence: TGTGCCAGCAGCCAAGGGGGCGGTACTGAAGCTTTCTTT. Encoded protein: CASSQGGGTEAFF.

This sequence joins TRBV10-2 and TRBJ1-5, with 11 positions matching TRBD1. The germline gives CDR1 WSHSY, CDR2 SAAADI. This CDR3 region has 15 residues. Germline trimming cut 5 bases from V and 2 bases from J; bases unmatched to any gene: 2. CDR3 DNA sequence: TGCGCCAGCAGTTCGGGACAGGGGGGCAATCAGCCCCAGCATTTT. Its translation: CASSSGQGGNQPQHF.

The chain joins TRBV12-3 or TRBV12-4 to TRBJ2-3; TRBD1 might be the D (5 bases). The CDR3 has 13 residues. Trimming pared 5 bases from V and 11 bases from J, leaving 17 bases between. CDR3 bases: TGTGCCAGCAGTAGCCCCAGGGATTGGGAGCAGTATTTT. Residues: CASSSPRDWEQYF.

The rearrangement uses TRBV12-3 or TRBV12-4 and TRBJ2-7, with 7 bases that match TRBD2. CDR3 length: 13 residues. J was trimmed by 3 bases and V by 2 bases; bases with no gene match: 1. The CDR3 loop reads CASSLRGVYEQYF. The CDR3 coding sequence is TGTGCCAGCAGTTTACGGGGGGTCTACGAGCAGTACTTC.

The chain carries TRBV27 and TRBJ1-4; 8 nucleotides line up with TRBD1. After removal of 1 base from V and 5 bases from J, the junction contained 18 bases not matched to a gene. The length of the CDR3 is 20 residues. The germline V gene has CDR1 MNHEY and CDR2 SMNVEV (reference sequence). The CDR3 spells CASSLFGGSSGQETNEKLFF. In nucleotides, the CDR3 is TGTGCCAGCAGTTTATTTGGTGGGAGTTCGGGACAGGAGACAAATGAAAAACTGTTTTTT. Full variable domain (outside the CDR3, taken from reference TRBV27 and TRBJ1-4): EAQVTQNPRYLITVTGKKLTVTCSQNMNHEYMSWYRQDPGLGLRQIYYSMNVEVTDKGDVPEGYKVSRKEKRNFPLILESPSPNQTSLYFCASSLFGGSSGQETNEKLFFGSGTQLSVL.

This clone was detected only once. The chain couples TRBV6-5 to TRBJ1-2; D may be TRBD1 (6 bases). Trimming removed 0 bases from V and 6 bases from J, with 11 bases in between. Germline CDR1 MNHEY, CDR2 SVGAGI. The CDR3 covers 14 residues. The CDR3 region is CASSYSTGANGYTF. CDR3 sequence (DNA): TGTGCCAGCAGTTACTCGACAGGCGCCAATGGCTACACCTTC.

The chain links TRBV7-8 to TRBJ2-7; a possible D gene is TRBD2 (6 bases). V dropped 2 bases and J dropped 1 base, with 15 bases sitting between them. CDR3 length equals 16 residues. Per germline, CDR1 SGHVS and CDR2 FQNEAQ. The CDR3 DNA is TGTGCCAGCAGCTTATACTCCCGACGGGGGTCCTACGAGCAGTACTTC. As protein: CASSLYSRRGSYEQYF.

This chain uses TRBV7-9 with TRBJ1-4; D is uncertain. Trimming stripped 3 bases from V and 1 base from J, with 12 bases between. Per the germline V gene, CDR1 is SEHNR and CDR2 is FQNEAQ (reference sequence). This CDR3 comprises 16 residues. CDR3 sequence: CASSFGGLVTNEKLFF. The CDR3 bases are TGTGCCAGCAGCTTCGGAGGGCTGGTAACTAATGAAAAACTGTTTTTT.

The chain links TRBV19 to TRBJ1-5, with a possible D match to TRBD1 (5 bases). CDR3 length: 17 residues. CDR1 LNHDA and CDR2 SQIVND come from the germline V gene (reference sequence). V lost 3 bases to trimming and J lost 0 bases, with 15 bases between them. CDR3 protein: CASSIHRTRVSNQPQHF. CDR3 coding DNA: TGTGCCAGTAGTATCCATAGGACCAGGGTTAGCAATCAGCCCCAGCATTTT. Filled out from reference TRBV19 and TRBJ1-5, the complete variable domain reads DGGITQSPKYLFRKEGQNVTLSCEQNLNHDAMYWYRQDPGQGLRLIYYSQIVNDFQKGDIAEGYSVSREKKESFPLTVTSAQKNPTAFYLCASSIHRTRVSNQPQHFGDGTRLSIL.

This rearrangement joins TRBV21-1 to TRBJ1-1; TRBD1 was called by the table and not checked on the DNA. TRBV21-1 is described as a pseudogene. The CDR3 is made up of 16 amino acids. The CDR3 loop is CASSKGGTGYRYEAFF. CDR3 coding DNA: TGTGCCAGCAGCAAAGGGGGGACAGGATACCGTTATGAAGCTTTCTTT.

The J gene is TRBJ2-5, the V gene TRBV6-5; D is unclear. Germline assignment: CDR1 MNHEY and CDR2 SVGAGI. The CDR3 consists of 11 residues. The V gene lost 6 bases and the J gene lost 3 bases, with 5 bases spanning the gap. CDR3 protein: CASSDKETQYF. The CDR3 nucleotides are TGTGCCAGCAGCGACAAAGAGACCCAGTACTTC.

This rearrangement joins TRBV11-2 to TRBJ2-7, with a possible D match to TRBD2 (6 bases). The CDR3 is 14 residues long. V lost 5 bases and J 2 bases, leaving 13 bases between the germline ends. Germline V gives CDR1 SGHAT, CDR2 FQNNGV. This CDR3 reads CASSVNGGPYEQYF. The CDR3 DNA reads TGTGCCAGCAGCGTGAACGGGGGACCCTACGAGCAGTACTTC.

The chain links TRBV18 to TRBJ2-1; 9 nucleotides match TRBD2. Germline CDR1 and CDR2: KGHSH and LQKENI. The CDR3 is 15 residues long. J lost 8 bases, V lost 6 bases, and 11 bases had no gene match. The CDR3 DNA sequence: TGTGCCAGCTCCACGCTTAGTAGCGGGGGCGATGAGCAGTTCTTC. Its translation: CASSTLSSGGDEQFF.